The 32 T cell receptor beta chains reported below all come from one sample, sequenced in a study of T cell responses to AZD1222 COVID-19 vaccine. Generated by immunoSEQ multiplex PCR, the TCRdb table keeps only in-frame clones and is missing some. The sample includes around 140,000 clones, about nine tenths of them seen just once. Source: peripheral blood, taken on day 0 of AZD1222 vaccination. Receptors originate from an adult in good health.

V usage is TRBV11-2 and J usage is TRBJ2-3, with 11 bases fitting TRBD2. The germline V gene has CDR1 SGHAT and CDR2 FQNNGV. The CDR3 sequence is 18 residues long. Unmatched junction bases numbered 11, after V lost 5 bases and J lost 1 base. The CDR3 reads CASSSRLAGPSGTDTQYF. CDR3 DNA sequence: TGTGCCAGCAGCAGCCGACTAGCGGGACCATCTGGCACAGATACGCAGTATTTT.

The chain is built from TRBV5-4 and TRBJ2-7; D not certain. This CDR3 region has 14 residues. CDR1 and CDR2 from the germline V gene are SGHNT and YYREEE (reference sequence). Trimming left V 1 base short and J 5 bases short, with 13 bases between. The CDR3 here is CASSLKGIPHEQYF. The CDR3 nucleotides are TGTGCCAGCAGCTTGAAGGGAATTCCCCACGAGCAGTACTTC.

The V call is TRBV7-2, the J call TRBJ2-1; D is unresolved. The CDR3 has 15 residues. CDR1 SGHTA and CDR2 FQGNSA come from the germline V gene. V was trimmed by 2 bases and J by 5 bases, leaving 13 bases between them. CDR3 sequence reads: CASSLTPLRNNEQFF. CDR3 DNA: TGTGCCAGCAGCTTAACCCCATTGAGGAACAATGAGCAGTTCTTC.

The rearrangement uses TRBV6-2 or TRBV6-3 and TRBJ2-7, with D hard to call. CDR1 is MNHEY and CDR2 is SVGEGT in the germline V gene. V was trimmed by 2 bases and J by 3 bases, leaving 8 bases between them. This CDR3 region has 13 residues. The CDR3 nucleotides read TGTGCCAGCAGTTACACAAAGATCTACGAGCAGTACTTC. Protein: CASSYTKIYEQYF.

This clone was counted once. This sequence joins TRBV28 and TRBJ1-5; 12 bases align to TRBD1. This CDR3 has 17 residues. Germline V lookup: CDR1 MDHEN, CDR2 SYDVKM. The V and J ends lost 4 bases and 2 bases, in that order; junction bases with no gene match: 6. CDR3 nucleotide sequence: TGTGCCAGCAGTTGGGACAGGGGGCACGGGGGCAATCAGCCCCAGCATTTT. This gives the protein CASSWDRGHGGNQPQHF.

The gene calls are TRBV23-1 and TRBJ2-6; 7 nucleotides line up with TRBD2. TRBV23-1 carries the ORF label, with uncertain function. The length of the CDR3 is 20 residues. V trimming: 0 bases; J trimming: 2 bases; junction bases outside the gene matches: 13. As DNA, the CDR3 is TGCGCCAGCAGTCAATCGCCTCTGACGGGACTACAGGCTGGGGCCAACGTCCTGACTTTC. This gives the protein CASSQSPLTGLQAGANVLTF.

By share of the sample, this clone is medium-sized. The rearrangement joins TRBV28 to TRBJ1-1, with 7 bases aligning to TRBD1. The germline V gene encodes CDR1 MDHEN and CDR2 SYDVKM. V lost 7 bases, J lost 1 base, and 12 bases stayed unmatched. This CDR3 has 16 amino acids. CDR3 residues: CASITAVDRTNTEAFF. In DNA, the CDR3 is TGTGCCAGCATAACCGCTGTGGACAGGACGAACACTGAAGCTTTCTTT.

This rearrangement joins TRBV6-1 to TRBJ1-2; D possibly corresponds to TRBD1 (5 bases). V gave up 1 base and J gave up 2 bases, with 5 bases separating them. The germline V gene encodes CDR1 MNHNS and CDR2 SASEGT. The CDR3 is 13 residues long. The CDR3 sequence is CASSEGGNYGYTF. In nucleotides, the CDR3 is TGTGCCAGCAGTGAAGGGGGGAACTATGGCTACACCTTC.

V and J are TRBV29-1 and TRBJ1-2, with TRBD1 matching over 10 bases. From germline, CDR1 is SQVTM and CDR2 ANQGSEA. The V segment lost 8 bases and the J segment 8 bases; nucleotides outside the gene matches: 11. There are 13 residues in the CDR3. The CDR3 nucleotides read TGCAGCTTCACGACAGGGGGCCGACGGGGCTACACCTTC. Protein: CSFTTGGRRGYTF.

V usage is TRBV30 and J usage is TRBJ1-2, with D unclear. Germline values: CDR1 GTSNPN, CDR2 SVGIG (reference sequence). V lost 3 bases to trimming and J lost 10 bases, with 15 bases between them. CDR3 length equals 12 residues. The CDR3 is CAWRYTRWAYTF. CDR3 sequence (DNA): TGTGCCTGGAGGTATACGAGGTGGGCCTACACCTTC.

V gene TRBV19 combines with J gene TRBJ1-2; 7 positions agree with TRBD1. J gave up 4 bases and V 6 bases, and 11 bases lay outside the gene matches. The CDR3 contains 15 residues. Germline V lookup: CDR1 LNHDA, CDR2 SQIVND (reference sequence). The CDR3 sequence: CASRPAGGDRYGYTF. DNA of the CDR3: TGTGCCAGTAGACCTGCAGGGGGGGACCGCTATGGCTACACCTTC. The full variable domain, rest sourced from reference TRBV19 and TRBJ1-2, is DGGITQSPKYLFRKEGQNVTLSCEQNLNHDAMYWYRQDPGQGLRLIYYSQIVNDFQKGDIAEGYSVSREKKESFPLTVTSAQKNPTAFYLCASRPAGGDRYGYTFGSGTRLTVV.

The V gene is TRBV28, the J gene TRBJ1-2, with D perhaps TRBD1 (5 bases). The CDR3 length is 12 residues. Between the trimmed V and J ends, which lost 5 bases and 8 bases, there was a span of 12 bases. In germline, CDR1 is MDHEN, CDR2 SYDVKM. This CDR3 reads CASSRGQGGYTF. CDR3 DNA: TGTGCCAGCAGTCGGGGCCAGGGAGGCTACACCTTC.

The chain employs TRBV3-1 (or the pseudogene TRBV3-2) and TRBJ2-3; D tentatively fits TRBD1 or TRBD2 (6 bases each). Trimming cost V 0 bases and J 4 bases, with 14 bases left between them. The CDR3 covers 16 residues. The germline V gene encodes CDR1 LGHDT and CDR2 YNNKEL (reference sequence). The CDR3 coding sequence is TGTGCCAGCAGCCAAGACCTCGGGGGCTGGGCAGATACGCAGTATTTT. Residues: CASSQDLGGWADTQYF.

V and J are TRBV5-1 and TRBJ2-7; no clear D gene. The germline V gene encodes CDR1 SGHRS and CDR2 YFSETQ. V was trimmed by 4 bases and J by 4 bases, leaving 9 bases between them. This CDR3 comprises 12 residues. The CDR3 spells CASSPRSYEQYF. The CDR3 DNA sequence: TGCGCCAGCAGCCCTAGATCGTACGAGCAGTACTTC.

The V gene is TRBV29-1, the J gene TRBJ2-1; D is unclear. The CDR3 has 10 amino acids. From germline, CDR1 is SQVTM and CDR2 ANQGSEA. The V and J ends lost 4 bases and 8 bases respectively, with 6 bases between them. The CDR3 reads CSVGAHEQFF. CDR3 bases: TGCAGCGTTGGGGCCCATGAGCAGTTCTTC.

This chain joins TRBV19 and TRBJ1-6; tentative D call: TRBD1 (5 bases). Trimming removed 2 bases from V and 7 bases from J, with 6 bases in between. There are 13 residues in the CDR3. Per the germline V gene, CDR1 is LNHDA and CDR2 is SQIVND (reference sequence). The CDR3 nucleotides read TGTGCCAGTAGTATACAGGGAAATTCACCCCTCCACTTT. Its translation is CASSIQGNSPLHF.

The chain employs TRBV19 and TRBJ2-1; the match to TRBD2 covers 10 bases. This CDR3 spans 15 amino acids. Unmatched junction bases numbered 5, after V lost 5 bases and J lost 4 bases. Germline-derived CDR1 and CDR2 are LNHDA and SQIVND (reference sequence). The CDR3 spells CASSLGLASYNEQFF. The CDR3 nucleotides are TGTGCCAGTAGTTTGGGACTAGCGAGTTACAATGAGCAGTTCTTC.

The chain has TRBV19 and TRBJ2-1, with TRBD2 as a possible D gene (5 bases). The CDR3 is 17 residues long. Germline V CDR1 and CDR2: LNHDA, SQIVND (reference sequence). V dropped 3 bases and J dropped 0 bases, with 15 bases sitting between them. The CDR3 here is CASSISRATSSYNEQFF. The CDR3 DNA reads TGTGCCAGTAGTATCTCGCGGGCAACCAGCTCCTACAATGAGCAGTTCTTC.

CDR3 region: CASSLWNQPQHF. In DNA, the CDR3 is TGTGCCAGCAGCCTGTGGAATCAGCCCCAGCATTTT. The chain is built from TRBV3-1 (or the pseudogene TRBV3-2) and TRBJ1-5; D remains unclear. Trimming took off 4 bases at V and 4 bases at J, with 5 bases between the two ends. The CDR3 spans 12 residues. Germline loops: CDR1 LGHDT, CDR2 YNNKEL (reference sequence).

V gene TRBV28 combines with J gene TRBJ1-2; D not resolved. The length of the CDR3 is 14 residues. Trimming removed 5 bases from V and 0 bases from J, with 10 bases in between. Germline CDR1 is MDHEN and CDR2 is SYDVKM. The CDR3 region is CASSAPGANYGYTF. CDR3 DNA: TGTGCCAGCAGTGCACCGGGAGCTAACTATGGCTACACCTTC.

J is TRBJ2-7 and V is TRBV5-4, with 7 bases identical to TRBD1. V was pared by 0 bases and J by 5 bases, with 20 bases of the junction left unmatched. Germline CDR1 is SGHNT and CDR2 is YYREEE (reference sequence). The CDR3 totals 19 residues. CDR3 coding DNA: TGTGCCAGCAGCTTGGCCCCCGTGAGACAGGGACGTAGTTTCGACGAGCAGTACTTC. As protein: CASSLAPVRQGRSFDEQYF.

A single count supports this clone. The V call is TRBV19, the J call TRBJ1-5; D is possibly TRBD1 (5 bases). The CDR3 consists of 14 residues. V lost 4 bases, J lost 0 bases, and 7 bases lay in between. The germline CDR1 and CDR2 sequences are LNHDA and SQIVND (reference sequence). The CDR3: CASSTTGSNQPQHF. The CDR3 DNA reads as TGTGCCAGTAGTACAACAGGTAGCAATCAGCCCCAGCATTTT.

This clone has a single count. The chain combines TRBV21-1 with TRBJ1-2. TRBV21-1 is a recognized pseudogene. The length of the CDR3 is 14 residues. CDR3 nucleotide sequence: TGTGCCAGCACCCGGGATTTTTCTAACTATGGCTACACCTTC. Residues: CASTRDFSNYGYTF.

The rearrangement joins TRBV27 to TRBJ1-2; 10 nucleotides match TRBD1. Unmatched junction bases numbered 5, after V lost 5 bases and J lost 8 bases. The CDR3 sequence is 13 residues long. Germline V lookup: CDR1 MNHEY, CDR2 SMNVEV (reference sequence). CDR3 loop: CASSPDRGQGYTF. The CDR3 DNA is TGTGCCAGCAGTCCTGACAGGGGGCAAGGCTACACCTTC.

In its sample, this clone was seen once. The V gene is TRBV18, the J gene TRBJ1-1; the D is unclear. Trimming pared 2 bases from V and 0 bases from J, leaving 7 bases between. This CDR3 is built from 14 residues. CDR1 and CDR2 (germline): KGHSH, LQKENI. CDR3 sequence (DNA): TGTGCCAGCTCACCATTGCCGCTGAACACTGAAGCTTTCTTT. Its translation: CASSPLPLNTEAFF. Combining the CDR3 with reference TRBV18 and TRBJ1-1 gives the whole variable domain NAGVMQNPRHLVRRRGQEARLRCSPMKGHSHVYWYRQLPEEGLKFMVYLQKENIIDESGMPKERFSAEFPKEGPSILRIQQVVRGDSAAYFCASSPLPLNTEAFFGQGTRLTVV.

CDR3 residues: CASRDGGTIYEQYF. The DNA of the CDR3 is TGTGCCAGCAGAGACGGAGGGACCATCTACGAGCAGTACTTC. The V gene is TRBV28, the J gene TRBJ2-7; a weak D match, TRBD2 (6 bases). The length of the CDR3 is 14 residues. Trimming took 6 bases from V and 3 from J, leaving 15 bases between them. Germline CDR1 and CDR2: MDHEN and SYDVKM.

This chain links TRBV5-6 with TRBJ2-7; D is unclear. This CDR3 has 12 residues. Looked up from germline, CDR1 is SGHDT and CDR2 is YYEEEE. Between the trimmed V and J ends, which lost 1 base and 0 bases, there was a span of 2 bases. The CDR3 loop is CASSLSSYEQYF. For the CDR3, the DNA is TGTGCCAGCAGCTTGAGCTCCTACGAGCAGTACTTC.

A remark on this clone: The junction shows a germline mismatch at one end, possibly a read error. DNA of the CDR3: TGTGCCAGCAGCCCACGGGGGGCCGGCACGACAGGGGGCATTTTC. Amino acid sequence: CASSPRGAGTTGGIF. The chain uses TRBV7-2 and TRBJ1-2; 10 nucleotides line up with TRBD1. This CDR3 is built from 15 residues. Germline V gene sequence: CDR1 SGHTA, CDR2 FQGNSA.

V usage is TRBV10-2 and J usage is TRBJ2-7; a weak D match, TRBD2 (6 bases). The germline CDR1 and CDR2 sequences are WSHSY and SAAADI. This CDR3 region has 14 residues. V lost 3 bases and J 4 bases, leaving 13 bases between the germline ends. The CDR3: CASSEPDRGYEQYF. DNA of the CDR3: TGCGCCAGCAGTGAACCGGACCGGGGGTACGAGCAGTACTTC.

V is TRBV11-3 and J is TRBJ2-5; a weak D match, TRBD1 (7 bases). V dropped 2 bases and J dropped 5 bases, with 21 bases sitting between them. This CDR3 is built from 17 residues. Germline values: CDR1 SGHNT, CDR2 YENEEA. CDR3 bases: TGTGCCAGCAGCTTAAGGGGGAGGACAGGAGGGTCCGAGACCCAGTACTTC. Translation gives CASSLRGRTGGSETQYF. Complete variable domain (other parts from reference TRBV11-3 and TRBJ2-5): EAGVVQSPRYKIIEKKQPVAFWCNPISGHNTLYWYLQNLGQGPELLIRYENEEAVDDSQLPKDRFSAERLKGVDSTLKIQPAELGDSAVYLCASSLRGRTGGSETQYFGPGTRLLVL.

The V gene is TRBV18, the J gene TRBJ1-1; possible D gene TRBD1, 6 bases. With 3 bases removed from V and 0 bases from J, the gap between germline ends came to 11 bases. The CDR3 is made up of 15 amino acids. CDR1 and CDR2 (germline): KGHSH, LQKENI. The CDR3 region has the DNA TGTGCCAGCTCACCGTCCGGACAGATGAACACTGAAGCTTTCTTT. Its translation: CASSPSGQMNTEAFF.

Here the CDR3 reads CASSPGWAGELFF. The CDR3 DNA reads TGTGCCAGCAGCCCGGGGTGGGCCGGGGAGCTGTTTTTT. The chain combines TRBV27 with TRBJ2-2, with D tentatively TRBD2 (5 bases). V was clipped by 6 bases and J by 6 bases, with 11 bases between them. Germline CDR1 is MNHEY and CDR2 is SMNVEV (reference sequence). The CDR3 runs to 13 residues.